The 10 T cell receptor beta chains below all came from one sample that was sequenced in a study of T cell clonality in common variable immunodeficiency. Here immunoSEQ multiplex PCR was the method, and the copy in TCRdb shows in-frame clones only, minus some. Altogether 40,000 to 45,000 clones were found in the sample, and no singletons occur. The specimen was peripheral blood mononuclear cells. Receptors were obtained from a person between 18 and 70 years old in good health.

This clone was seen at least ten times. The CDR3 is cut off 3 residues early in the read; its end comes from the germline J gene. The chain employs TRBV19 and TRBJ2-5, with TRBD2 matching 10 bases. After removal of 2 bases from V and 5 bases from J, the junction contained 8 bases not matched to a gene. CDR1 is LNHDA and CDR2 is SQIVND in the germline V gene (reference sequence). This CDR3 region has 16 residues. CDR3 DNA (partial): TGTGCCAGTAGTATAAGACCAGCGGGAGGGGTGGAGACC. This gives the protein CASSIRPAGGVET. The whole CDR3 sequence reads CASSIRPAGGVETQYF. Drawing the rest from reference TRBV19 and TRBJ2-5, the complete variable domain is DGGITQSPKYLFRKEGQNVTLSCEQNLNHDAMYWYRQDPGQGLRLIYYSQIVNDFQKGDIAEGYSVSREKKESFPLTVTSAQKNPTAFYLCASSIRPAGGVETQYFGPGTRLLVL.

This clone was detected many times. The missing CDR3 end, 3 residues past where the read stops, is filled in from the germline J gene. The chain links TRBV5-6 to TRBJ2-1; D possibly corresponds to TRBD2 (5 bases). V lost 5 bases and J 3 bases, leaving 15 bases between the germline ends. Germline assignment: CDR1 SGHDT and CDR2 YYEEEE. This CDR3 is 15 amino acids long. The CDR3 protein is CASSPKLSGYNEQFF. The CDR3 bases that were read are TGTGCCAGCAGTCCGAAGCTCAGCGGCTACAATGAG.

This clone was observed a handful of times. The CDR3 extends 3 residues past the end of the read, so its final part is completed from the germline J gene. The rearrangement links TRBV6-2 or TRBV6-3 to TRBJ1-2, with a weak D call TRBD1 (6 bases). The germline CDR1 and CDR2 sequences are MNHEY and SVGEGT. This CDR3 is 14 amino acids long. The CDR3 loop is CASIERGASYDYTF. The CDR3 bases that were read are TGTGCCAGCATTGAGCGGGGGGCCTCCTACGAC.

This clone was seen repeatedly, ten times or more. The read terminates 3 residues ahead of where the CDR3 ends, so the germline J gene completes it. The chain joins TRBV20-1 to TRBJ1-2, with D hard to call. CDR1 and CDR2 from the germline V gene are DFQATT and SNEGSKA (reference sequence). This CDR3 is built from 14 residues. The CDR3 is CSALGQRDNYGYTF. Incomplete CDR3 DNA: TGCAGCGCACTAGGGCAGCGCGATAACTATGGC.

This clone was detected ten times or more. The read falls 3 residues short of the CDR3 end, and the missing part is taken from the germline J gene. This chain joins TRBV19 and TRBJ2-4; D might be TRBD1 (6 bases). The V gene lost 2 bases and the J gene lost 9 bases, with 11 bases spanning the gap. From germline, CDR1 is LNHDA and CDR2 SQIVND (reference sequence). CDR3 size: 13 residues. The covered CDR3 bases are TGTGCCAGTAGTATAACAGGGTTGGCCATT. Translating gives CASSITGLAI. The CDR3 as a whole reads CASSITGLAIQYF.

This clone was observed at least ten times. The read ends 3 residues early relative to the CDR3; the germline J gene fills the gap. This chain links TRBV19 with TRBJ2-3; D is possibly TRBD2 (6 bases). V gave up 9 bases and J gave up 4 bases, with 14 bases separating them. Per germline, CDR1 LNHDA and CDR2 SQIVND (reference sequence). This CDR3 has 13 amino acids. CDR3: CASNPGRSDTQYF. The covered CDR3 bases are TGTGCCAGCAACCCGGGGAGGTCAGATACG.

In this sample, this clone turned up many times. The missing CDR3 end, 3 residues past where the read stops, is filled in from the germline J gene. V usage is TRBV19 and J usage is TRBJ2-4; weak D call: TRBD2 (6 bases). Germline V gene sequence: CDR1 LNHDA, CDR2 SQIVND (reference sequence). Trimming took off 8 bases at V and 0 bases at J, with 11 bases between the two ends. This CDR3 is 14 amino acids long. CDR3 in amino acids: CASHLGGAKNIQYF. The covered CDR3 bases are TGTGCCAGTCACCTCGGGGGAGCCAAAAACATT. Combining the CDR3 with reference TRBV19 and TRBJ2-4 gives the whole variable domain DGGITQSPKYLFRKEGQNVTLSCEQNLNHDAMYWYRQDPGQGLRLIYYSQIVNDFQKGDIAEGYSVSREKKESFPLTVTSAQKNPTAFYLCASHLGGAKNIQYFGAGTRLSVL.

This clone was detected a few times. Read sequence stops 3 residues before the CDR3 end, and the germline J gene provides the missing end. The chain has TRBV2 and TRBJ2-1, with D unresolved. The V gene lost 6 bases and the J gene lost 5 bases, with 11 bases spanning the gap. Germline V gives CDR1 SNHLY, CDR2 FYNNEI. The CDR3 is 13 residues long. This chain's CDR3 is CASRLGRNNEQFF. The DNA read from the CDR3 is TGTGCCAGCAGACTGGGCCGAAACAATGAG.

In its sample, this clone was seen many times. Sequencing ends 3 residues short of the CDR3 end; the germline J gene provides the rest. V usage is TRBV20-1 and J usage is TRBJ2-7; D unresolved. The CDR3 length is 13 residues. From germline, CDR1 is DFQATT and CDR2 SNEGSKA (reference sequence). V lost 0 bases, J lost 4 bases, and 10 bases lay in between. Partial CDR3 DNA: TGCAGTGCTAGAGATTTAGGGCTTTACGAG. It codes for CSARDLGLYE. The entire CDR3 protein reads CSARDLGLYEQYF.

This clone was detected only a few times. CDR3 sequence: CASSLGARGRDTQYF. CDR3 DNA (partial): TGCGCCAGCAGCTTGGGGGCTAGGGGCCGGGATACG. V gene TRBV5-1 combines with J gene TRBJ2-3, with D possibly matching TRBD1 (5 bases). The observed sequence ends 3 residues before the CDR3 terminus, with the missing tail filled in from the germline J gene. CDR3 size: 15 residues. Germline CDR1 is SGHRS and CDR2 is YFSETQ. Trimming removed 0 bases from V and 6 bases from J, with 14 bases in between.